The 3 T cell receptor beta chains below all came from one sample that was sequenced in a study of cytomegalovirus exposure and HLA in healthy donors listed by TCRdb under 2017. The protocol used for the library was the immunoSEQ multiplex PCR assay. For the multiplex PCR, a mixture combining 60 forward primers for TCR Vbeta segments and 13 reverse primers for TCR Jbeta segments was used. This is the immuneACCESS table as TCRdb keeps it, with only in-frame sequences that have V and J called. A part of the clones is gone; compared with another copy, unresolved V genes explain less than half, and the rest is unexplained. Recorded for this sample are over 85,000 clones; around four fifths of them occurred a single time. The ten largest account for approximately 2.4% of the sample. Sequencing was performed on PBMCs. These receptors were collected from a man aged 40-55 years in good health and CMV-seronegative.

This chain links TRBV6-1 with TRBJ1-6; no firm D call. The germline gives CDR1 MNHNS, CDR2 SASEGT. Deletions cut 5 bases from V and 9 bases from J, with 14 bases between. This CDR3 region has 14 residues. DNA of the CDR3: TGTGCCAGCAGTAGCAACAGTGTTGGTTCACCCCTCCACTTT. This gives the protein CASSSNSVGSPLHF.

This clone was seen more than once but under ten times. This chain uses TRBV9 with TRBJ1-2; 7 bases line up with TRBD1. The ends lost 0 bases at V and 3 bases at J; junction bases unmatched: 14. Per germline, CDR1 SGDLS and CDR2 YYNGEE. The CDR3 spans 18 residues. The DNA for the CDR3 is TGTGCCAGCAGCGTAGCTCTCCGATTAGGGGGCGCAGACTATGGCTACACCTTC. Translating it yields CASSVALRLGGADYGYTF.

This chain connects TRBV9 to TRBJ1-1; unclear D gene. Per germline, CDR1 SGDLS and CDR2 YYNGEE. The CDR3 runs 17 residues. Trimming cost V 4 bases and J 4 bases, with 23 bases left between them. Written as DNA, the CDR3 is TGTGCCAGCAGCACCAGCCCAGGCGCCCCCTTGGGCACTGAAGCTTTCTTT. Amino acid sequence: CASSTSPGAPLGTEAFF. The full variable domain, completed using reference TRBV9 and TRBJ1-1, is DSGVTQTPKHLITATGQRVTLRCSPRSGDLSVYWYQQSLDQGLQFLIQYYNGEERAKGNILERFSAQQFPDLHSELNLSSLELGDSALYFCASSTSPGAPLGTEAFFGQGTRLTVV.